This T cell receptor (beta chain) was captured by sequencing in a study of blood T cell repertoires in COVID-19. The method was immunoSEQ multiplex PCR; TCRdb's version includes in-frame clones alone and lacks a portion of them. The sample has about 200,000 clones; about 79% are singletons. V was cut by 4 bases and J by 2 bases, with 12 bases left in between. Germline CDR1 MDHEN, CDR2 SYDVKM. This CDR3 comprises 15 residues. This sequence joins TRBV28 and TRBJ1-3; D is perhaps TRBD1 (5 bases). The TCR was taken from a human donor in a cohort sampled during active COVID-19. Sequencing was done on a sample of peripheral blood. CDR3 region: CASSSQGAAGNTIYF. The CDR3, as DNA: TGTGCCAGCAGTTCCCAAGGGGCTGCTGGAAACACCATATATTTT.